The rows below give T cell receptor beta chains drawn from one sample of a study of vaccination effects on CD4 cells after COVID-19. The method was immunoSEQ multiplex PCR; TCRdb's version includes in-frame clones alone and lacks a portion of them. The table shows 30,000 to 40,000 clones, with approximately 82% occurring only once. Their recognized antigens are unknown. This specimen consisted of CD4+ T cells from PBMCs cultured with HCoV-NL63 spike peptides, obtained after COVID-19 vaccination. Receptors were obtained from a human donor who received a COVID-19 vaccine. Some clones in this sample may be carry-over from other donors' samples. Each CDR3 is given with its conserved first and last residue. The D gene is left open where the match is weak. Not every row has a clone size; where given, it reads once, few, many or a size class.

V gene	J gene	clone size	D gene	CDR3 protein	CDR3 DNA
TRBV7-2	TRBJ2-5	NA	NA	CASSLAGPETQYF	TGTGCCAGCAGCTTAGCGGGCCCGGAGACCCAGTACTTC
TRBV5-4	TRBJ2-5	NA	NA	CASSIQGAQETQYF	TGTGCCAGCAGCATACAGGGAGCCCAAGAGACCCAGTACTTC
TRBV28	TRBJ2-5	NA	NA	CASSFGAQETQYF	TGTGCCAGCAGTTTCGGGGCACAAGAGACCCAGTACTTC
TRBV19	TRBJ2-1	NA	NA	CASTLRARVVSYNEQFF	TGTGCCAGTACCCTAAGGGCCAGGGTTGTATCCTACAATGAGCAGTTCTTC
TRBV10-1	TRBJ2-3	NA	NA	CASSEFLGTDTQYF	TGCGCCAGCAGTGAGTTTCTTGGGACAGATACGCAGTATTTT
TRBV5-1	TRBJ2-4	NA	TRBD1	CASNPGTELAKNIQYF	TGCGCCAGCAACCCAGGGACAGAACTAGCCAAAAACATTCAGTACTTC
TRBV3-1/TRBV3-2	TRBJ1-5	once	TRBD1	CASSRRQGPQHF	TGTGCCAGCAGCCGCCGACAGGGTCCCCAGCATTTT
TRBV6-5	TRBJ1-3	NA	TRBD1	CASSYSGDSGNTIYF	TGTGCCAGCAGTTACTCTGGGGACAGTGGAAACACCATATATTTT
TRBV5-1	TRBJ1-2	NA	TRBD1	CASSQGQVEYGYTF	TGCGCCAGCAGCCAGGGACAGGTTGAATATGGCTACACCTTC
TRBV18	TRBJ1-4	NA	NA	CASSPGPRSLMGNEKLFF	TGTGCCAGCTCACCGGGACCGCGAAGCCTAATGGGTAATGAAAAACTGTTTTTT
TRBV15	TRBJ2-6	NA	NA	CATSSQVGVYGANVLTF	TGTGCCACCAGCAGCCAGGTAGGGGTTTATGGGGCCAACGTCCTGACTTTC
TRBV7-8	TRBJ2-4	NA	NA	CASSFGLAKNIQYF	TGTGCCAGCAGCTTCGGGCTAGCCAAAAACATTCAGTACTTC
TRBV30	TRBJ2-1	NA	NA	CAWSVIQTGLSYNEQFF	TGTGCCTGGAGTGTAATTCAGACAGGCCTTTCCTACAATGAGCAGTTCTTC
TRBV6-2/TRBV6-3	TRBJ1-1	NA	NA	CASSYVRPAGGRGTEAFF	TGTGCCAGCAGTTACGTTCGGCCAGCGGGGGGCAGGGGCACTGAAGCTTTCTTT
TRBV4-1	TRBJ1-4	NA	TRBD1	CASSQRQGEYNEKLFF	TGCGCCAGCAGCCAACGCCAGGGGGAATATAATGAAAAACTGTTTTTT
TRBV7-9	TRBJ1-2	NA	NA	CASSSHRVLGYTF	TGTGCCAGCAGCTCACACAGGGTCCTGGGCTACACCTTC
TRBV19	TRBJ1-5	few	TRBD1	CASSTASRTGLYQPQHF	TGTGCCAGTAGTACCGCCTCTCGGACAGGGTTGTATCAGCCCCAGCATTTT
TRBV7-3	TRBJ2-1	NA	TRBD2	CASSPLGTSAEQFF	TGTGCCAGCAGCCCCCTCGGGACTAGCGCTGAGCAGTTCTTC
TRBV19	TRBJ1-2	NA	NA	CASGLYDSNYGYTF	TGTGCCAGTGGGCTATACGACAGCAACTATGGCTACACCTTC
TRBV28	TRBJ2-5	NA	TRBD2	CASNFLAGATEETQYF	TGTGCCAGTAACTTTCTAGCGGGGGCCACCGAAGAGACCCAGTACTTC
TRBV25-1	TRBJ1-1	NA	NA	CASLIGGVRTEAFF	TGTGCCAGCCTGATAGGGGGGGTTAGGACTGAAGCTTTCTTT
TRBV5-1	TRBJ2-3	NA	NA	CASSKGEGASTDTQYF	TGCGCCAGCAGCAAAGGGGAGGGGGCAAGCACAGATACGCAGTATTTT
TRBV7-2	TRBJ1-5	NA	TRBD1	CASSLQQGASNQPQHF	TGTGCCAGCAGCTTACAACAGGGGGCGAGCAATCAGCCCCAGCATTTT
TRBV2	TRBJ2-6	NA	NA	CASLKTRTGLSGANVLTF	TGTGCCAGTCTAAAGACGAGGACGGGCCTCTCTGGGGCCAACGTCCTGACTTTC
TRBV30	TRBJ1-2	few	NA	CAWSVTFYGYTF	TGTGCCTGGAGTGTAACCTTCTATGGCTACACCTTC
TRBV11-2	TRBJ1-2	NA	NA	CASSSYREAGYTF	TGTGCCAGCAGCTCTTACCGGGAAGCCGGCTACACCTTC
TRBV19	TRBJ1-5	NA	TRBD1	CASSIDHDRVSQPQHF	TGTGCCAGTAGTATAGACCACGACAGGGTCTCTCAGCCCCAGCATTTT
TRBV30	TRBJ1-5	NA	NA	CAWSMFGNQPQHF	TGTGCCTGGAGTATGTTCGGCAATCAGCCCCAGCATTTT
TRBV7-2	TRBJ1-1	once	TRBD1	CASSPQGQLNTEAFF	TGTGCCAGCAGCCCACAGGGACAGTTGAACACTGAAGCTTTCTTT
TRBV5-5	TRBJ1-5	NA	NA	CASSLNGGDQPQHF	TGTGCCAGCAGCTTGAACGGAGGAGATCAGCCCCAGCATTTT
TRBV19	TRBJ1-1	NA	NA	CASSVPSSKDTEAFF	TGTGCCAGTAGTGTCCCAAGTTCCAAGGACACTGAAGCTTTCTTT
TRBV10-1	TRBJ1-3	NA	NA	CASSERCDSGNTIYF	TGCGCCAGCAGTGAGAGGTGTGACTCTGGAAACACCATATATTTT
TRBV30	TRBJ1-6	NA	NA	CAWNQSPNSPLHF	TGTGCCTGGAACCAAAGCCCCAATTCACCCCTCCACTTT
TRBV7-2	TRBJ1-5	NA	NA	CASSKDGAGAQPQHF	TGTGCCAGCAGCAAGGACGGGGCCGGGGCCCAGCCCCAGCATTTT
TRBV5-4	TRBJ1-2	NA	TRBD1	CASSLAGTSGGGYTF	TGTGCCAGCAGCTTAGCCGGGACCTCAGGGGGAGGCTACACCTTC
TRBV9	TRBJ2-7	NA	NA	CASSVTGNSYEQYF	TGTGCCAGCAGCGTCACAGGGAATTCCTACGAGCAGTACTTC
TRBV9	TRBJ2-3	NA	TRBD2	CASSVEAGVSTNTQYF	TGTGCCAGCAGCGTAGAAGCGGGGGTATCCACGAATACGCAGTATTTT
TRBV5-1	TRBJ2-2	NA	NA	CASSPTGALNTGELFF	TGCGCCAGCAGCCCTACAGGAGCCTTAAACACCGGGGAGCTGTTTTTT
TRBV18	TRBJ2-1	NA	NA	CASSPLGGNEQFF	TGTGCCAGCTCACCATTAGGGGGGAATGAGCAGTTCTTC
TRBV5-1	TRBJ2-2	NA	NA	CASSLDGTHTGELFF	TGCGCCAGCAGCTTGGACGGGACCCATACCGGGGAGCTGTTTTTT
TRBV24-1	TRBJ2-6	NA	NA	CATSGRGGSSSGANVLTF	TGTGCCACCAGTGGTCGAGGGGGTTCCAGCTCTGGGGCCAACGTCCTGACTTTC
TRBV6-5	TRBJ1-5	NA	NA	CASSIHRGSNQPQHF	TGTGCCAGCAGTATTCATCGGGGGAGCAATCAGCCCCAGCATTTT
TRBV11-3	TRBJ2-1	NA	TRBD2	CASSPRGAGGNNEQFF	TGTGCCAGCAGCCCTCGGGGAGCGGGGGGGAACAATGAGCAGTTCTTC
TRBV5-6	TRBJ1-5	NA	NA	CASSLDQAPNQPQHF	TGTGCCAGCAGCTTAGATCAAGCCCCTAATCAGCCCCAGCATTTT
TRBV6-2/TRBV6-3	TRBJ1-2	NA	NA	CASSYSTSAIYGYTF	TGTGCCAGCAGTTACTCGACGTCAGCGATTTATGGCTACACCTTC
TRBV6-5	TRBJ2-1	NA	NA	CASSRVQGRNEQFF	TGTGCCAGCAGTAGGGTCCAGGGGAGGAATGAGCAGTTCTTC
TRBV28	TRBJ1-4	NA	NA	CASIAGGREKLFF	TGTGCCAGCATTGCGGGGGGCCGTGAAAAACTGTTTTTT
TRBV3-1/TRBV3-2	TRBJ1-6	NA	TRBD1	CASNSGGHNSPLHF	TGTGCCAGCAACTCAGGGGGCCATAATTCACCCCTCCACTTT
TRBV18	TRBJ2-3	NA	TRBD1	CASSAGTGGSTDTQYF	TGTGCCAGCTCAGCCGGGACAGGGGGTAGCACAGATACGCAGTATTTT
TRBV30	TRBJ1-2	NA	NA	CAWTRGRSNYGYTF	TGTGCCTGGACCCGCGGACGGTCGAACTATGGCTACACCTTC
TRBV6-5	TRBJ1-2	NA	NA	CASSYSPGPPNYGYTF	TGTGCCAGCAGTTACTCCCCAGGACCGCCTAACTATGGCTACACCTTC
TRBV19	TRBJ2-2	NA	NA	CASRTSSNTGELFF	TGTGCCAGTCGGACGAGTTCGAACACCGGGGAGCTGTTTTTT
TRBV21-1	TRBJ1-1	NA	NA	CASSKAVATFLTEAFF	TGTGCCAGCAGCAAAGCTGTCGCAACCTTCTTGACTGAAGCTTTCTTT
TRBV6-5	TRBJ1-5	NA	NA	CASSAGKSYHQPQHF	TGTGCCAGCAGCGCAGGGAAATCGTACCATCAGCCCCAGCATTTT
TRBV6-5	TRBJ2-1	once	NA	CASSYSGLVVYNEQFF	TGTGCCAGCAGTTACTCGGGGTTAGTGGTCTACAATGAGCAGTTCTTC